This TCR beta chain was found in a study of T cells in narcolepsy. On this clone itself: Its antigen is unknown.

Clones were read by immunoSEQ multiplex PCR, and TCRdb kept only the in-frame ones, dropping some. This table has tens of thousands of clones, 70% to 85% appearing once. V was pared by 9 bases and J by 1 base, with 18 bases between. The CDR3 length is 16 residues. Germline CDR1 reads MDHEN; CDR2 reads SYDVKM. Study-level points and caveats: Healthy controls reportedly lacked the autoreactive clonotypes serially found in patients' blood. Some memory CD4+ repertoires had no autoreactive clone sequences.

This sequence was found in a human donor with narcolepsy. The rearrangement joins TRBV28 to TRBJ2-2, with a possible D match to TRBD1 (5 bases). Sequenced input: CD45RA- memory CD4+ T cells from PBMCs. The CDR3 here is CASDSPDTGNTGELFF. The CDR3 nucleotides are TGTGCCAGTGACTCACCTGATACAGGGAACACCGGGGAGCTGTTTTTT.